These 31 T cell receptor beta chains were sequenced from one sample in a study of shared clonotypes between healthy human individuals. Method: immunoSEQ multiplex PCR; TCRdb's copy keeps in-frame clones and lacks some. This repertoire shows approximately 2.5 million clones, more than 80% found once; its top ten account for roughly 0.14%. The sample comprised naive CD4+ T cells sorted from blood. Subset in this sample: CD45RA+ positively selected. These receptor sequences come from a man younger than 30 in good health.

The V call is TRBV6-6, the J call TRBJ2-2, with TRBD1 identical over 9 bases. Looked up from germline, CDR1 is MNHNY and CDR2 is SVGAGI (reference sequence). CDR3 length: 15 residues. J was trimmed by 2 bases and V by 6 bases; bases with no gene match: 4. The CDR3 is CASRRTGENTGELFF. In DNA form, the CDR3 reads TGTGCCAGCAGGCGGACAGGGGAAAACACCGGGGAGCTGTTTTTT.

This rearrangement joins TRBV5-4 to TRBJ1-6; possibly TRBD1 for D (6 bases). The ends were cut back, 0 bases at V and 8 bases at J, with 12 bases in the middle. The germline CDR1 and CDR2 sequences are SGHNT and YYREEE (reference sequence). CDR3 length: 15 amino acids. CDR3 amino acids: CASSLGTEPYSPLHF. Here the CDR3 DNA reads TGTGCCAGCAGCTTGGGGACAGAGCCGTATTCACCCCTCCACTTT.

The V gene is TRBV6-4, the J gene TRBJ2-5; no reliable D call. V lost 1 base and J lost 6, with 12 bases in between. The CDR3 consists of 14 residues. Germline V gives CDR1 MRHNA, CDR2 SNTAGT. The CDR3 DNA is TGTGCCAGCAGTGACTACAGTTTTAAGAAGACCCAGTACTTC. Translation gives CASSDYSFKKTQYF.

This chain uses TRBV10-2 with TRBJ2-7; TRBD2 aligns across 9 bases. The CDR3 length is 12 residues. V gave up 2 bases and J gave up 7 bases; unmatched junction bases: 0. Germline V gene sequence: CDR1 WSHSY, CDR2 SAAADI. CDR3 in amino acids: CASSETSGEQYF. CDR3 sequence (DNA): TGCGCCAGCAGTGAGACTAGCGGGGAGCAGTACTTC.

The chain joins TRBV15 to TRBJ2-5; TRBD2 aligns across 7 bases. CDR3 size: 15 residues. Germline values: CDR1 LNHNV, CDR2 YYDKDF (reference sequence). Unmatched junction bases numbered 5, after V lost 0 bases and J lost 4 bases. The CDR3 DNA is TGTGCCACCAGCAGAGACCAGACTAGCCGAGAGACCCAGTACTTC. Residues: CATSRDQTSRETQYF.

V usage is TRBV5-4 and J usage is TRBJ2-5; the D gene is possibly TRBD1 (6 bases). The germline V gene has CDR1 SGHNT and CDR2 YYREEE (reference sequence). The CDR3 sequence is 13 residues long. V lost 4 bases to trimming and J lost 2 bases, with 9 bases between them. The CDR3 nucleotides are TGTGCCAGCAGCGACGGGACACAAGAGACCCAGTACTTC. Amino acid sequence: CASSDGTQETQYF.

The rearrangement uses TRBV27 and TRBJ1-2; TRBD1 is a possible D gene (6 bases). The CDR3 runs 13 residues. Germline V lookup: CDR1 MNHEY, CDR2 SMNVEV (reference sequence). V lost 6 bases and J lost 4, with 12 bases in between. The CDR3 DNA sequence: TGTGCCAGCAGCGAACAGGGAAGCTATGGCTACACCTTC. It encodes CASSEQGSYGYTF.

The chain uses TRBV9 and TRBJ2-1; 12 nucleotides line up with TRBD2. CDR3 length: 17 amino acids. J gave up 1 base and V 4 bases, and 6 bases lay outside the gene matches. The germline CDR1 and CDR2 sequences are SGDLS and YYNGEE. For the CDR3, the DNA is TGTGCCAGCAGCCTTCGGACTAGCGGGGATTCCTACAATGAGCAGTTCTTC. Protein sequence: CASSLRTSGDSYNEQFF.

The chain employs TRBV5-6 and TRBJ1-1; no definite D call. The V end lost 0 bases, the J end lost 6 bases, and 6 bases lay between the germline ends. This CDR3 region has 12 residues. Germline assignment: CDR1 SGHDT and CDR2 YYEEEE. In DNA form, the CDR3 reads TGTGCCAGCAGCTTGGTAGGATCTGAAGCTTTCTTT. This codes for CASSLVGSEAFF. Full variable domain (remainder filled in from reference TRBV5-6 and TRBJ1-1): DAGVTQSPTHLIKTRGQQVTLRCSPKSGHDTVSWYQQALGQGPQFIFQYYEEEERQRGNFPDRFSGHQFPNYSSELNVNALLLGDSALYLCASSLVGSEAFFGQGTRLTVV.

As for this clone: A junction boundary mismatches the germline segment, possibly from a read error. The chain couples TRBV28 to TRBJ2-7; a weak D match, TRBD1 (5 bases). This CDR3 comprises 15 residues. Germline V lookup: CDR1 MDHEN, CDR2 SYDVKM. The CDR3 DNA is TGTGCCGGCAGCCTGTGGGGTCAGGGTTCCTACGAGCAGTACTTC. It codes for CAGSLWGQGSYEQYF.

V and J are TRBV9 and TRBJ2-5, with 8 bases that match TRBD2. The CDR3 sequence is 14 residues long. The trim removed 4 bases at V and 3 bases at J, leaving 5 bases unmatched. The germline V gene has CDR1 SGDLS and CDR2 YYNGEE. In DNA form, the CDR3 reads TGTGCCAGCAGCCAGGGGCGGGGGGAAGAGACCCAGTACTTC. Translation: CASSQGRGEETQYF.

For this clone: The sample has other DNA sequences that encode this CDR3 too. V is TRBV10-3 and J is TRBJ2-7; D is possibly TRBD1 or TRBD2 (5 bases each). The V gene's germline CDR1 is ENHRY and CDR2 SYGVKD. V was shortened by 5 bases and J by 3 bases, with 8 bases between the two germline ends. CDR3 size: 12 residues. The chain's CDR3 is CAISRDGYEQYF. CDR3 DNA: TGTGCCATCAGTCGGGACGGCTACGAGCAGTACTTC.

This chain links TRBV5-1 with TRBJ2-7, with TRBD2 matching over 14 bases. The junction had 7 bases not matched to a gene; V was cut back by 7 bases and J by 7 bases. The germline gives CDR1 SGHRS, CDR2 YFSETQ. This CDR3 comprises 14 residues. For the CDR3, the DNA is TGCGCCAGCGGCCCGGGACTAGCGGGGGAAGAGCAGTACTTC. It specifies CASGPGLAGEEQYF.

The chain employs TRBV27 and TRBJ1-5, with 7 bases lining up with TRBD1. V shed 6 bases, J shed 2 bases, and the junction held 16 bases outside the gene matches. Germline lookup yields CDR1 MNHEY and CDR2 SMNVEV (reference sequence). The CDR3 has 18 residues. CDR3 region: CASSRTPSQGKGNQPQHF. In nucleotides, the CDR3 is TGTGCCAGCAGCCGAACCCCGTCACAGGGGAAGGGCAATCAGCCCCAGCATTTT.

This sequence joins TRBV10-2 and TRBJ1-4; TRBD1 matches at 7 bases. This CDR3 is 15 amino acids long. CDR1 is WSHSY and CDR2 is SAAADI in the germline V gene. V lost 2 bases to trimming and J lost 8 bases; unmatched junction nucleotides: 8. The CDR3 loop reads CASSEDRVAAEKLFF. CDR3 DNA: TGCGCCAGCAGTGAGGACAGGGTTGCGGCGGAAAAACTGTTTTTT.

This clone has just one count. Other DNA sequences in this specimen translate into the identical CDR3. DNA for the CDR3: TGTGCCAGCAGCTTGGCCGGACTAGCGGGTTACAATGAGCAGTTCTTC. Translation: CASSLAGLAGYNEQFF. The chain links TRBV5-4 to TRBJ2-1, with TRBD2 matching 11 bases. CDR1 is SGHNT, CDR2 YYREEE, per germline (reference sequence). The J segment lost 4 bases and the V segment lost 0 bases, leaving 3 bases of the junction unmatched. The CDR3 sequence is 16 residues long.

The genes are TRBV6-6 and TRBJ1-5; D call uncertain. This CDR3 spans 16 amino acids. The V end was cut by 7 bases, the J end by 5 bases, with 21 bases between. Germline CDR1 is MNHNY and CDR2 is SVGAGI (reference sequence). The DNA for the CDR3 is TGTGCCAGCACCACCGGGTCGAAGGAACGTTATCAGCCCCAGCATTTT. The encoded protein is CASTTGSKERYQPQHF.

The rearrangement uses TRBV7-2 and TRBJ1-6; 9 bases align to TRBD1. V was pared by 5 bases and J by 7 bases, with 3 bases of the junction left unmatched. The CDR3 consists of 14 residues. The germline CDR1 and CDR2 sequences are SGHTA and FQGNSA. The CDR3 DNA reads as TGTGCCAGCAGCCACAGGGGGCAGAATTCACCCCTCCACTTT. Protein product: CASSHRGQNSPLHF.

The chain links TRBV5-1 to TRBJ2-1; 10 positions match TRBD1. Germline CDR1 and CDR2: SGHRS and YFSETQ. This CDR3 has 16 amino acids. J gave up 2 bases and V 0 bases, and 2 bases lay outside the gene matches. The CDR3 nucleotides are TGCGCCAGCAGCTTGGGGGACAGGGGTCCCTACAATGAGCAGTTCTTC. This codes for CASSLGDRGPYNEQFF.

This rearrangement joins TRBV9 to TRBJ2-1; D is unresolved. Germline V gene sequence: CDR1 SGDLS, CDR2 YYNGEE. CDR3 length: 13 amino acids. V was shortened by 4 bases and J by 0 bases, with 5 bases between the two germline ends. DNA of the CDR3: TGTGCCAGCAGCCCTCGCTCCTACAATGAGCAGTTCTTC. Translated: CASSPRSYNEQFF. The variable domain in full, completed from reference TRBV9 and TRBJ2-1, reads DSGVTQTPKHLITATGQRVTLRCSPRSGDLSVYWYQQSLDQGLQFLIQYYNGEERAKGNILERFSAQQFPDLHSELNLSSLELGDSALYFCASSPRSYNEQFFGPGTRLTVL.

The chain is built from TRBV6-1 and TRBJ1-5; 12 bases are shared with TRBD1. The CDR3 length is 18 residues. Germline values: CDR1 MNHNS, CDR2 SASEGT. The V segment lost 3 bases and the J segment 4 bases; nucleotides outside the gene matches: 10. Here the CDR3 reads CASSDPPRDRGLNQPQHF. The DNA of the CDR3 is TGTGCCAGCAGTGATCCCCCCAGGGACAGGGGGCTTAATCAGCCCCAGCATTTT.

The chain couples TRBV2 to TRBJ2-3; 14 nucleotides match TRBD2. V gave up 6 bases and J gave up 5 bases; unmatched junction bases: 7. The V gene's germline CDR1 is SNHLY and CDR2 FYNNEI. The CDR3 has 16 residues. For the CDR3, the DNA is TGTGCCAGCAGCGGGGGACTAGCGGGAGTTGGAGATACGCAGTATTTT. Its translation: CASSGGLAGVGDTQYF.

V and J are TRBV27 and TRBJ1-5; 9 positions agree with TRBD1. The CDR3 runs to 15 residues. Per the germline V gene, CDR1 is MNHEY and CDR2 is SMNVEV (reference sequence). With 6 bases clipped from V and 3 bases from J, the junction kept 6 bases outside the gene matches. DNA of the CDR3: TGTGCCAGCAGACGGGACAGGGCCCACAATCAGCCCCAGCATTTT. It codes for CASRRDRAHNQPQHF.

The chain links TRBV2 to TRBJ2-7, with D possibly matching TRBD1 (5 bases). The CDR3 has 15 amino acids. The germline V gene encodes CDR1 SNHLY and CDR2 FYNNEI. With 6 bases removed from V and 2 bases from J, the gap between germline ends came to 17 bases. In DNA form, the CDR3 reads TGTGCCAGCAGAGCTCAGGTGGGGCCGACCTACGAGCAGTACTTC. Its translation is CASRAQVGPTYEQYF.

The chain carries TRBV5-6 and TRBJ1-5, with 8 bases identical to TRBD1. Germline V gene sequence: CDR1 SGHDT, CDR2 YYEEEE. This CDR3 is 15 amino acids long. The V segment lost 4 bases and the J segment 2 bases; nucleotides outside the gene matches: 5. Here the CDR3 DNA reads TGTGCCAGCAGCAAAGACAGGGGAGGCAATCAGCCCCAGCATTTT. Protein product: CASSKDRGGNQPQHF.

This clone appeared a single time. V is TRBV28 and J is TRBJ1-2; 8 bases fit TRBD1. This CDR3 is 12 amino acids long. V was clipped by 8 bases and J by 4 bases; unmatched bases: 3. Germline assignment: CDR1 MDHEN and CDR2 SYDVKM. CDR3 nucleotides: TGTGCCAGCTTGACAGGGGCCTATGGCTACACCTTC. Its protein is CASLTGAYGYTF.

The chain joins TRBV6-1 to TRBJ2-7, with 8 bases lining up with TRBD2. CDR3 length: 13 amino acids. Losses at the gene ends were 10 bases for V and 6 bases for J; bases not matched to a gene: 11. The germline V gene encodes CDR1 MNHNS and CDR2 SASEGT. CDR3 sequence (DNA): TGTGCCATCGGTAAGCGGGAGAGAGGCGAGCAGTACTTC. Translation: CAIGKRERGEQYF.

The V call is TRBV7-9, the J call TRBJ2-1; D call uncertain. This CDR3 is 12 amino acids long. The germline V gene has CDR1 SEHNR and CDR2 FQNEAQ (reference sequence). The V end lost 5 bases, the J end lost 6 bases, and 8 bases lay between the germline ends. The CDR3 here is CASSVELNEQFF. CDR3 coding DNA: TGTGCCAGCAGCGTAGAGCTCAATGAGCAGTTCTTC.

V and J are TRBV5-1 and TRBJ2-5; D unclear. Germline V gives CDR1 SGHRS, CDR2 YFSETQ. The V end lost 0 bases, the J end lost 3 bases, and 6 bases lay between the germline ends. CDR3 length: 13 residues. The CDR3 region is CASSLDGKETQYF. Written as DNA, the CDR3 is TGCGCCAGCAGCTTGGATGGAAAAGAGACCCAGTACTTC.

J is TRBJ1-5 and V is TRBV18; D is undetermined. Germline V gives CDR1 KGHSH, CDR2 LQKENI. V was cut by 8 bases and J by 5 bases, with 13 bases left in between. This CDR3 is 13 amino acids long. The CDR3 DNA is TGTGCCAGCCGTATGGGGAGGGATCAGCCCCAGCATTTT. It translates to CASRMGRDQPQHF.

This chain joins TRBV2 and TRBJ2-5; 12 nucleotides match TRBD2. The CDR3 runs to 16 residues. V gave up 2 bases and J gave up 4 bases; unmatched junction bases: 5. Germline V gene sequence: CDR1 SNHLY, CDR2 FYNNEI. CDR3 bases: TGTGCCAGCAGTGAAACGCTAGCGGGAGGGAGAGAGACCCAGTACTTC. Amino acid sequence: CASSETLAGGRETQYF.